This TCR beta chain is drawn from a study of long-term antiretroviral therapy in people with HIV. Findings and limits, study-wide: Whereas controls had wider CDR3 length ranges, HIV repertoires had narrower ones. Pre-ART expanded clones dominated the repertoire at every time point. Someone took the blood between about 2003 and 2017, maybe while older ART regimens were in use.

An immunoSEQ assay, version v3.0, was performed at survey level. The repertoire was sequenced with immunoSEQ multiplex PCR; TCRdb's copy has only in-frame clones and lacks some. The sample includes around 23,000 clones, approximately 79% of them seen just once. From each donor, at least one pre-ART PBMC sample and at least two post-ART PBMC samples were obtained. Concerning this clone: Its antigen is not known.

Germline V gene lookup returns CDR1 SGHTA and CDR2 FQGNSA. V dropped 5 bases and J dropped 7; count of bases not matched to a gene: 7. The CDR3 is made up of 14 amino acids. The V call is TRBV7-2, the J call TRBJ2-5; 10 bases line up with TRBD2. The source is a man aged 30 to 39 with HIV. The material was unsorted PBMCs, obtained 2.1 years after starting antiretroviral therapy. The CDR3 nucleotides read TGTGCCAGCAGCCTCAGCGGGGGGGGCGGGACCCAGTACTTC. This gives the protein CASSLSGGGGTQYF.